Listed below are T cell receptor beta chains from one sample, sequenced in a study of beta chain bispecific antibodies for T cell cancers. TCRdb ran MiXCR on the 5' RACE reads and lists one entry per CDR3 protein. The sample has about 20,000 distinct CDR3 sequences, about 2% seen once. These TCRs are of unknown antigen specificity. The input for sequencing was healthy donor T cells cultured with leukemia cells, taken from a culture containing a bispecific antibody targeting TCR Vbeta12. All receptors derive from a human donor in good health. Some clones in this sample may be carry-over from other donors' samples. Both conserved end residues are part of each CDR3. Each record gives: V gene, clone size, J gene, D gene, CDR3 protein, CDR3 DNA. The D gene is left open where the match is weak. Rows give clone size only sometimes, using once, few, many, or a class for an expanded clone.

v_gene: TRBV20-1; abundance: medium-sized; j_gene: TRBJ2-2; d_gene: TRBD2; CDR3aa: CSARTLAGSTGELFF; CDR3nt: TGCAGTGCTAGAACACTAGCGGGGTCCACCGGGGAGCTGTTTTTT
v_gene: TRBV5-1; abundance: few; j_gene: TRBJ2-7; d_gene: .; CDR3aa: CASSRDGQSSYEQYF; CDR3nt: TGCGCCAGCAGCAGGGACGGACAGAGCTCCTACGAGCAGTACTTC
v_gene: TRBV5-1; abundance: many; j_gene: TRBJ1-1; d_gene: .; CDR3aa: CASSLGIEAFF; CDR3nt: TGCGCCAGCAGCTTGGGAATTGAGGCTTTCTTT
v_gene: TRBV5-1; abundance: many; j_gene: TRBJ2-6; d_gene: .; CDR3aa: CASSLSDNSIVAGANVLTF; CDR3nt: TGCGCCAGCAGCTTGTCAGATAACAGTATAGTAGCTGGGGCCAACGTCCTGACTTTC
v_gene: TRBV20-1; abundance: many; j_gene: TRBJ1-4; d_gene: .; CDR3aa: CSATEREKLFF; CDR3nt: TGCAGTGCTACAGAGAGGGAAAAACTGTTTTTT
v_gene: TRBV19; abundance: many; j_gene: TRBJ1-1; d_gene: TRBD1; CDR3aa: CASSDRFHTGAPDEAFF; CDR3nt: TGTGCCAGTAGTGATCGATTTCACACAGGGGCGCCTGACGAAGCTTTCTTT
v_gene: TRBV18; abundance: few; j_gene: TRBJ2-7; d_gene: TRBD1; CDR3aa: CASSPSGTASYEQYF; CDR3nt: TGTGCCAGCTCACCTTCTGGGACAGCGTCGTACGAGCAGTACTTC
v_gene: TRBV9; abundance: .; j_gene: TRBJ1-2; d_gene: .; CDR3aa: CASSVGSDYGYTF; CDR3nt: TGTGCCAGCAGCGTAGGGTCGGACTATGGCTACACCTTC
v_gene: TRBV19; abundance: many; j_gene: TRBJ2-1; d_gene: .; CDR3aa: CASRGGYNEQFF; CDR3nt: TGTGCCAGTCGAGGAGGGTACAATGAGCAGTTCTTC
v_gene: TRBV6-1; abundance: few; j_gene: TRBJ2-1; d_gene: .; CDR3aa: CASSELVVADEQFF; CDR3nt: TGTGCCAGCAGTGAACTTGTTGTGGCAGATGAGCAGTTCTTC
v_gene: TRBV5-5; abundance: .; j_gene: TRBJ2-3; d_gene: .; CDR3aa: CASILGTLPRADTQYF; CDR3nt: TGTGCCAGCATCCTCGGGACTCTCCCCCGGGCAGATACGCAGTATTTT
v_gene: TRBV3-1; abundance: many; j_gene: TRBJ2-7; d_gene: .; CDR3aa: CASSQGTGAGGYEQYF; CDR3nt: TGTGCCAGCAGCCAAGGAACAGGCGCCGGAGGTTACGAGCAGTACTTC
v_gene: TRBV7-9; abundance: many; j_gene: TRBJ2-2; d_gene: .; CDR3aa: CASSPGLARTGELFF; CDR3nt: TGTGCCAGCAGCCCGGGCCTAGCGCGTACCGGGGAGCTGTTTTTT
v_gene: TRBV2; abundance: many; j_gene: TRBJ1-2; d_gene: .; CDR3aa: CASSEARYGYTF; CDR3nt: TGTGCCAGCAGTGAAGCGCGCTATGGCTACACCTTC
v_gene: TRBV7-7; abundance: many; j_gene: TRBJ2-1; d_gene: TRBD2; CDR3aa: CASSPTSGGEQFF; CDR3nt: TGTGCCAGCAGCCCGACTAGCGGGGGTGAGCAGTTCTTC
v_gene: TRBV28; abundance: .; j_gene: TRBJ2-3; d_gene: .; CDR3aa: CASSLRGSTDTQYF; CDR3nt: TGTGCCAGCAGTTTGAGGGGTAGCACAGATACGCAGTATTTT
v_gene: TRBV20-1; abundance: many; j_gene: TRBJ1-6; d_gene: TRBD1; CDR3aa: CSATAGRGNNSPLHF; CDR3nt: TGCAGTGCGACTGCAGGCAGGGGGAATAATTCACCCCTCCACTTT
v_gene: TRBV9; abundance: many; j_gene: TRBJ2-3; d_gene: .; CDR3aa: CASSETSSPDTQYF; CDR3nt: TGTGCCAGCAGCGAAACTTCTAGCCCAGATACGCAGTATTTT
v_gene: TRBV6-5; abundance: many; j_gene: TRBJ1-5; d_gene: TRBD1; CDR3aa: CASSADRVSNQPQHF; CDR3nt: TGTGCCAGCAGTGCCGACAGGGTGAGCAATCAGCCCCAGCATTTT
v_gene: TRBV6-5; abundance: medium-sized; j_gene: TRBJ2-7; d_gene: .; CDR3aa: CASSSISYYEQYF; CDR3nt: TGTGCCAGCAGTTCCATATCTTATTACGAGCAGTACTTC
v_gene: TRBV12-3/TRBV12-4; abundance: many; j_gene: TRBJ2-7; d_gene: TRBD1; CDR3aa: CASSPTGGGYEQYF; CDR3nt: TGTGCCAGCAGTCCGACAGGGGGCGGGTACGAGCAGTACTTC
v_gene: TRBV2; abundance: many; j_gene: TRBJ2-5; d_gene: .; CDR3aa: CASSEIGQQLETQYF; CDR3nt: TGTGCCAGCAGTGAGATAGGACAGCAACTGGAGACCCAGTACTTC
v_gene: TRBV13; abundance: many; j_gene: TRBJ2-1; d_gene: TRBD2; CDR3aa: CASSDGGGANEQFF; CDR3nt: TGTGCCAGCAGCGACGGGGGGGGTGCTAATGAGCAGTTCTTC
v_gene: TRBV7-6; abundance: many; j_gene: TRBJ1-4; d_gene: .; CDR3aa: CASSLAGPADNEKLFF; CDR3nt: TGTGCCAGCAGCTTAGCGGGACCCGCGGATAATGAAAAACTGTTTTTT
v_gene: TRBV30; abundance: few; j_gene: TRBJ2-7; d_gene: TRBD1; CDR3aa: CAWSVLQGAGAEYF; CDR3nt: TGTGCCTGGAGTGTACTACAGGGGGCTGGGGCAGAGTACTTC
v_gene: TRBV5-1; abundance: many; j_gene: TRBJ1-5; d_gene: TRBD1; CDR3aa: CASSTIQGALLQPQHF; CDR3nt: TGCGCCAGCAGCACCATACAGGGGGCCCTACTTCAGCCCCAGCATTTT
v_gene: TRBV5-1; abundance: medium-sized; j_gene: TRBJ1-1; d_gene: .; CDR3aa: CASSLFSGTPVVAFF; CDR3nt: TGCGCCAGCAGCTTGTTCTCGGGGACTCCTGTGGTCGCTTTCTTT
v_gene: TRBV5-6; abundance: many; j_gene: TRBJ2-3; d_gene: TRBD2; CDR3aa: CASSSNLAGGADTQYF; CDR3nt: TGTGCCAGCAGCTCCAATCTAGCGGGGGGGGCAGATACGCAGTATTTT
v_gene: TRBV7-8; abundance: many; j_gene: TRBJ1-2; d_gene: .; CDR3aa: CASSLDPGQAVNYGYTF; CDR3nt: TGTGCCAGCAGCTTAGATCCAGGTCAGGCTGTGAACTATGGCTACACCTTC
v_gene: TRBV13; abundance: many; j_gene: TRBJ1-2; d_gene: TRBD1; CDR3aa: CASSTATGADGYTF; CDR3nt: TGTGCCAGCAGCACAGCGACAGGGGCGGATGGCTACACCTTC
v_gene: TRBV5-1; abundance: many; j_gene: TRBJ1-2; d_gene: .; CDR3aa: CASSRIGTDNYGYTF; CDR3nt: TGCGCCAGCAGCCGAATCGGGACTGACAACTATGGCTACACCTTC
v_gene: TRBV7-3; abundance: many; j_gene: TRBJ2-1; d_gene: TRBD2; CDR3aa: CASSLTFGGEIYNEQFF; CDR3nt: TGTGCCAGCAGCTTAACCTTTGGGGGGGAGATCTACAATGAGCAGTTCTTC
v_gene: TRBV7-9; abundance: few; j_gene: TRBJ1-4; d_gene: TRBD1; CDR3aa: CASSRTTGGLNEKLFF; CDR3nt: TGTGCCAGCAGCAGAACGACAGGGGGCCTTAATGAAAAACTGTTTTTT
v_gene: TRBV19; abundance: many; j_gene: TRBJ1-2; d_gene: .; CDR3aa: CASTVYAERASNYGYTF; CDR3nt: TGTGCCAGTACCGTATACGCGGAAAGGGCTTCTAACTATGGCTACACCTTC
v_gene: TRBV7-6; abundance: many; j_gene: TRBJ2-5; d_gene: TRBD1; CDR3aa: CASSLGQGWETQYF; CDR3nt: TGTGCCAGCAGCTTAGGACAGGGTTGGGAGACCCAGTACTTC
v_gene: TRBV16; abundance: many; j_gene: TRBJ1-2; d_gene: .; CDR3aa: CASSQSTRRDYGYTF; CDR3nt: TGTGCCAGCAGCCAATCAACCAGGAGAGACTATGGCTACACCTTC
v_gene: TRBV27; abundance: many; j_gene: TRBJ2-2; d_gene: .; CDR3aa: CASSSHGTTNTGELFF; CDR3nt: TGTGCCAGCAGTAGCCACGGGACAACGAACACCGGGGAGCTGTTTTTT
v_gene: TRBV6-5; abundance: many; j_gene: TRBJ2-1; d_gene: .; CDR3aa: CASSYAVDNLDEQFF; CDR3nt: TGTGCCAGCAGTTACGCGGTCGACAACCTCGATGAGCAGTTCTTC